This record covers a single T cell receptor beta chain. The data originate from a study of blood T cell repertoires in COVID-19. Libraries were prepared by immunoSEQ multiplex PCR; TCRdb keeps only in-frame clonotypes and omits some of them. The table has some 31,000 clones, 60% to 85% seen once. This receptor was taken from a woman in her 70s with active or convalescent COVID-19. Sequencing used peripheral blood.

The CDR3 protein is CAWTVWQDSPLHF. The CDR3, as DNA: TGTGCCTGGACCGTCTGGCAAGATTCACCCCTCCACTTT. This chain links TRBV30 with TRBJ1-6; D not certain. Germline CDR1 and CDR2: GTSNPN and SVGIG (reference sequence). CDR3 size: 13 residues. Trimming shortened V by 4 bases and J by 8 bases, and 12 bases separated the two germline ends.